The sequence of this TCR beta chain was determined in a study of cytomegalovirus exposure and HLA in healthy donors. Study results and limitations: Some V segments, TRBV6-2 and TRBV6-3 among them, were indistinguishable and were therefore excluded. The authors confirmed in vitro that three CMV-associated chains were specific for CMV antigens.

Per germline, CDR1 SGHTA and CDR2 FQGTGA. This CDR3 comprises 15 residues. The germline V and J ends were trimmed by 3 bases and 6 bases, with 18 bases remaining between them. This clone has just one count. Its specificity is not known. In the PCR, 60 Vbeta and 13 Jbeta primers were used. Clones were sequenced by immunoSEQ multiplex PCR, and TCRdb holds only the in-frame ones, with some missing. The sample consists of about 180,000 clones, 77% of them appearing once. This receptor was identified in an older woman in good health and CMV-seropositive. This rearrangement joins TRBV7-3 to TRBJ2-7; possibly TRBD2 for D (6 bases). Sequencing was performed on PBMCs. The CDR3 nucleotides read TGTGCCAGCAGCTTCAGAGGCGGGATGAACGGCGAGCAGTACTTC. Translation: CASSFRGGMNGEQYF.